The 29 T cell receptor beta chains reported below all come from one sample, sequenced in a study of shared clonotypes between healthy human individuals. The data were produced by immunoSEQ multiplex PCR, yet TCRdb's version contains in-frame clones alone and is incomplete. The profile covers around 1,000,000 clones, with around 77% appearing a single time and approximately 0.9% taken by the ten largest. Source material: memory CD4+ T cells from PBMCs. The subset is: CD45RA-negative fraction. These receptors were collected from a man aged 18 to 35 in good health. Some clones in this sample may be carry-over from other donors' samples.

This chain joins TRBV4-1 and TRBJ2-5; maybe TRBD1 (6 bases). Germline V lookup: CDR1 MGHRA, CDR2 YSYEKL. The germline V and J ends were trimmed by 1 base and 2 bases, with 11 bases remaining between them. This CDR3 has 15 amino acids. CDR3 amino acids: CASSQAPTGQETQYF. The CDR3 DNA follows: TGCGCCAGCAGCCAAGCACCGACAGGTCAAGAGACCCAGTACTTC.

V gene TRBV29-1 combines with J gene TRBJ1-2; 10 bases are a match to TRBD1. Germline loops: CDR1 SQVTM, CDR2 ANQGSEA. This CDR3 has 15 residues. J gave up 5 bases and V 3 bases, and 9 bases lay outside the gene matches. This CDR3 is CSVDSGQGLEYGYTF. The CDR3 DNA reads TGCAGCGTTGACTCGGGACAGGGGCTAGAGTATGGCTACACCTTC.

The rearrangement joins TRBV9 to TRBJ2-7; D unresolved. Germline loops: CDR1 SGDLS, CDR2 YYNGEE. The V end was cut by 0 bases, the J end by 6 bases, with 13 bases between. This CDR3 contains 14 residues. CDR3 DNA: TGTGCCAGCAGCGTAGAAGGTTTCTCGGGCGAGCAGTACTTC. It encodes CASSVEGFSGEQYF.

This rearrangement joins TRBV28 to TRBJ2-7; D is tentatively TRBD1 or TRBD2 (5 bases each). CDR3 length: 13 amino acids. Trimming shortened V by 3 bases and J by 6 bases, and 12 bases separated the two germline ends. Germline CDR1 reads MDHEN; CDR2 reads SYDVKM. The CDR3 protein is CASSFGAYPEQYF. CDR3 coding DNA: TGTGCCAGCAGTTTCGGGGCGTACCCCGAGCAGTACTTC.

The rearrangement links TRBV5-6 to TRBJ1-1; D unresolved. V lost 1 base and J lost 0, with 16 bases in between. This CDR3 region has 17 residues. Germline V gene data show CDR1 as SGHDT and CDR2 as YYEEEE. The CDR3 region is CASSLSGIGRVNTEAFF. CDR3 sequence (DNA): TGTGCCAGCAGCTTGTCAGGCATTGGGCGGGTGAACACTGAAGCTTTCTTT.

CDR3 protein: CASSMQLGQGSYEQYF. The CDR3 DNA sequence: TGCGCCAGCAGCATGCAGCTGGGACAGGGATCCTACGAGCAGTACTTC. The chain has TRBV5-1 and TRBJ2-7; 9 bases line up with TRBD1. The CDR3 totals 16 residues. CDR1 SGHRS and CDR2 YFSETQ come from the germline V gene. Trimming at V came to 4 bases and at J to 1 base, leaving 9 bases not matched to a gene.

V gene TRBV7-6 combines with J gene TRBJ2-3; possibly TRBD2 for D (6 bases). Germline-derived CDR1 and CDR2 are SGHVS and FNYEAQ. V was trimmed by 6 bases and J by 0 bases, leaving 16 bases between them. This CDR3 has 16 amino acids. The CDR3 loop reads CASSRSGTSSTDTQYF. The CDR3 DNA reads TGTGCCAGCAGTCGCAGTGGGACTTCAAGCACAGATACGCAGTATTTT.

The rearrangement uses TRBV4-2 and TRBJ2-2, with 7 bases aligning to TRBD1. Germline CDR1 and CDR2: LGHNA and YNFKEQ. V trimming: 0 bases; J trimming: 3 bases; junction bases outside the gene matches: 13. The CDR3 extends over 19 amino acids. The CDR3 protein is CASSQDLPRGKWDTGELFF. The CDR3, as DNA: TGTGCCAGCAGCCAAGATTTGCCCAGGGGGAAATGGGACACCGGGGAGCTGTTTTTT.

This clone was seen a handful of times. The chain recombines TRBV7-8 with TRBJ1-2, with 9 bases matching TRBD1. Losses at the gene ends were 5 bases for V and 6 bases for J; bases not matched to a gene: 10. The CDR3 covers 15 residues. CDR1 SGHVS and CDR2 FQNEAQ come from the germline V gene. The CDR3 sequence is CASSQRDRDFNGYTF. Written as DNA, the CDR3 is TGTGCCAGCAGCCAGCGGGACAGGGACTTTAATGGCTACACCTTC.

CDR3 nucleotides: TGTGCCAGCAGCTTAGACAGGACTAGCGTGTTTGTAGATGAGCAGTTCTTC. This translates into CASSLDRTSVFVDEQFF. This rearrangement joins TRBV11-1 to TRBJ2-1, with 9 bases lining up with TRBD2. V shed 1 base and J 8 bases; nucleotides not matched to a gene: 12. This CDR3 is 17 amino acids long. Germline CDR1 reads SGHAT; CDR2 reads FQDESV (reference sequence).

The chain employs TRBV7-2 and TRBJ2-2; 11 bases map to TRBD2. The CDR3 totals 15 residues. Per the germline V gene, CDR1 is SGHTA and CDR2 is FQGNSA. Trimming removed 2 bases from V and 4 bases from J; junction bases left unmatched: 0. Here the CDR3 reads CASSLLAGGTGELFF. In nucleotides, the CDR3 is TGTGCCAGCAGCTTACTAGCGGGAGGCACCGGGGAGCTGTTTTTT.

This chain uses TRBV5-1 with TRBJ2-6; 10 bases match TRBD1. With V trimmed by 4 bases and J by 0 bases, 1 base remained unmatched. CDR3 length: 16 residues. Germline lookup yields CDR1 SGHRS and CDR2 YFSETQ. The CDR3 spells CASSRDRGSGANVLTF. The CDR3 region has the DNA TGCGCCAGCAGCCGGGACAGGGGCTCTGGGGCCAACGTCCTGACTTTC.

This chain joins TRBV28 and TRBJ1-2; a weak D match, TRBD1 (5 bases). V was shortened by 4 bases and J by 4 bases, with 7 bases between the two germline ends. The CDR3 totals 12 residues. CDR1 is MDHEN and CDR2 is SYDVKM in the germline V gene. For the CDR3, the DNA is TGTGCCAGCAGTTACGACAGCTATGGCTACACCTTC. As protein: CASSYDSYGYTF.

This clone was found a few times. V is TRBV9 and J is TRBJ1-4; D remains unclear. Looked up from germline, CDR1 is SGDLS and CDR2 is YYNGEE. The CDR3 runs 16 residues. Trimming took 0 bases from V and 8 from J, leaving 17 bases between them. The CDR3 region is CASSVDRGGIGEKLFF. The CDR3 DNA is TGTGCCAGCAGCGTAGATCGTGGAGGAATAGGCGAAAAACTGTTTTTT.

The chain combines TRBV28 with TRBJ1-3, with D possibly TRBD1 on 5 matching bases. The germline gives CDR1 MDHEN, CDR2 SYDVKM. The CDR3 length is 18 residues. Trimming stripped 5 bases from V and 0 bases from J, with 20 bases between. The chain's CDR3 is CASSPGGTVLNSGNTIYF. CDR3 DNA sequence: TGTGCCAGCAGTCCCGGGGGTACAGTACTCAACTCTGGAAACACCATATATTTT.

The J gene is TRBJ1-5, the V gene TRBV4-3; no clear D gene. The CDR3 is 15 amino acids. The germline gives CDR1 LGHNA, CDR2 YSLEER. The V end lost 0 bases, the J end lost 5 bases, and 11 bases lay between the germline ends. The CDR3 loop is CASSQDQRLDQPQHF. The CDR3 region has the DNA TGCGCCAGCAGCCAAGATCAGCGCCTGGATCAGCCCCAGCATTTT.

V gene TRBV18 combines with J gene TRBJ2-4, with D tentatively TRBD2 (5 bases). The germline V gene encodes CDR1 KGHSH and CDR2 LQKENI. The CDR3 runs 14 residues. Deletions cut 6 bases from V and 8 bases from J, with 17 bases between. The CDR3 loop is CASSSSQVRDIQYF. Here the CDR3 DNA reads TGTGCCAGCTCGTCCAGTCAGGTGAGGGACATTCAGTACTTC.

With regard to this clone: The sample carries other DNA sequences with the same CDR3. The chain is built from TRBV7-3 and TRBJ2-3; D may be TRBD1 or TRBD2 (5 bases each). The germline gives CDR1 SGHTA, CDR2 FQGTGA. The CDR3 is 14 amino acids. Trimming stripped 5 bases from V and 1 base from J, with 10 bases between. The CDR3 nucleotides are TGTGCCAGCAGCCCCGGGACCGGCACAGATACGCAGTATTTT. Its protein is CASSPGTGTDTQYF. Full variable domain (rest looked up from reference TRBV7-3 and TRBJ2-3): GAGVSQTPSNKVTEKGKYVELRCDPISGHTALYWYRQSLGQGPEFLIYFQGTGAADDSGLPNDRFFAVRPEGSVSTLKIQRTERGDSAVYLCASSPGTGTDTQYFGPGTRLTVL.

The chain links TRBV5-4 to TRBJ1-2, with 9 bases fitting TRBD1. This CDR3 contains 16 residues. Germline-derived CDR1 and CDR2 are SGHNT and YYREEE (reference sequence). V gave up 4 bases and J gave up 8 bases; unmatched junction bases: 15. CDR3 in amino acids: CASSGWSRDREEGYTF. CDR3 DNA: TGTGCCAGCAGCGGGTGGTCGAGGGACAGGGAGGAAGGCTACACCTTC.

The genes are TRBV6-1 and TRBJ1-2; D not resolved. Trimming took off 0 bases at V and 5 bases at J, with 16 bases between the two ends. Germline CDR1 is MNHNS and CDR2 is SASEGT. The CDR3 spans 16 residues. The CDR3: CASSEAPPSGGYGYTF. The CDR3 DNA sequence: TGTGCCAGCAGTGAAGCCCCCCCCTCAGGAGGGTATGGCTACACCTTC.

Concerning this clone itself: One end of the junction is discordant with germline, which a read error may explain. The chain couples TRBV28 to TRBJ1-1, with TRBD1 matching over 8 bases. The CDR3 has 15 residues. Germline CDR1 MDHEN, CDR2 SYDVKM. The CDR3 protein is CASSTWTGSNTEALF. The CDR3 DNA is TGTGCCAGCAGTACCTGGACAGGGTCGAACACTGAAGCTCTCTTT.

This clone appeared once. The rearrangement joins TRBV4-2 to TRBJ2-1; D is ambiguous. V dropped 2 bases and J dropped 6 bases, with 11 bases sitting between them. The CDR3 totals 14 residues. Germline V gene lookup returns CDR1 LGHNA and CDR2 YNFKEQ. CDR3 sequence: CASSQFYSSNEQFF. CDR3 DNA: TGTGCCAGCAGCCAATTTTATAGTAGCAATGAGCAGTTCTTC.

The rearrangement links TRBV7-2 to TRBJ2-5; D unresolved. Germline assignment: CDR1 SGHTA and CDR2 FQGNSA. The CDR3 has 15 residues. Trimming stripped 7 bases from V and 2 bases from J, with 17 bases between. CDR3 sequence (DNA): TGTGCCAGCACCTCCGGTTTTGTAAGGCAAGAGACCCAGTACTTC. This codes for CASTSGFVRQETQYF.

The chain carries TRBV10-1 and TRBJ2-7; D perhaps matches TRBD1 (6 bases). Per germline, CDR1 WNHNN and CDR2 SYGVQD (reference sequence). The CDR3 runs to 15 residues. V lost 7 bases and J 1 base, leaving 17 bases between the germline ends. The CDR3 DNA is TGCGCCAGCATCCCCAGACAGGAGGCATCCTACGAGCAGTACTTC. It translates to CASIPRQEASYEQYF.

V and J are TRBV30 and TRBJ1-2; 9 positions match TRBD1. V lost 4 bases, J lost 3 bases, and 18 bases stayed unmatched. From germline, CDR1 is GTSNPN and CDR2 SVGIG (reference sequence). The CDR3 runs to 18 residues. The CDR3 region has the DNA TGTGCCTGGAAAGGAGGGATAAAACAGGGGGCGACTGACTATGGCTACACCTTC. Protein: CAWKGGIKQGATDYGYTF.

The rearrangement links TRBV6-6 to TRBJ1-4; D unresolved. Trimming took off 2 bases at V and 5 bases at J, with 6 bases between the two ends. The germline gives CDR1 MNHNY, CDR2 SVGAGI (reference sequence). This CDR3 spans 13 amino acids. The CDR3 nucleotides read TGTGCCAGCAGTTACGGACTCAATGAAAAACTGTTTTTT. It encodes CASSYGLNEKLFF.

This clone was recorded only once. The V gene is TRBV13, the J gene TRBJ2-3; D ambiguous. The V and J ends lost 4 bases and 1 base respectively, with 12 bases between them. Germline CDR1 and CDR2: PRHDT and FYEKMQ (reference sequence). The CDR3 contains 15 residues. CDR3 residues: CASSSAESGTDTQYF. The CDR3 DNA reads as TGTGCCAGCAGCTCGGCTGAATCGGGCACAGATACGCAGTATTTT.

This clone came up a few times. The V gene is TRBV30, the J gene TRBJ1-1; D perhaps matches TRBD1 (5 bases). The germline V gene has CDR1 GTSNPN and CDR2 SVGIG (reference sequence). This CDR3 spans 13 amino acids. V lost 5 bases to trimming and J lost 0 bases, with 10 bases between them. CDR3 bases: TGTGCCTGGGGGGACGGAATGAACACTGAAGCTTTCTTT. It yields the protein CAWGDGMNTEAFF.

The CDR3 DNA sequence: TGCAGCGTTTTAGGGACCGCCTTTGACACCGGGGAGCTGTTTTTT. Encoded protein: CSVLGTAFDTGELFF. This chain links TRBV29-1 with TRBJ2-2; D possibly uses TRBD1 or TRBD2 (5 bases each). The CDR3 length is 15 residues. V lost 5 bases to trimming and J lost 3 bases, with 16 bases between them. Looked up from germline, CDR1 is SQVTM and CDR2 is ANQGSEA.